The 10 T cell receptor beta chains below come from one sample, sequenced in a study of blood T cells in healthy people across ages. The second PCR ran about 6 to 11 cycles with a sample-barcoded 5' primer and J-beta primers. Using its own MiXCR run on the 5' RACE reads, TCRdb lists one record per CDR3 protein. The sample yields about 730,000 distinct CDR3 sequences, roughly 43% seen once. Sequencing input: blood. These receptors were collected from an older woman in good health.

This clonotype appeared many times. V usage is TRBV4-3 and J usage is TRBJ2-7; 11 bases match TRBD2. This CDR3 spans 18 amino acids. V gave up 5 bases and J gave up 2 bases; unmatched junction bases: 14. The V gene's germline CDR1 is LGHNA and CDR2 YSLEER. The CDR3 DNA reads TGCGCCAGCAGCACATCTACGTGGCTAGCGGGAGGAGCCTACGAGCAGTACTTC. Its protein product is CASSTSTWLAGGAYEQYF.

This chain uses TRBV20-1 with TRBJ2-7; D gene unclear. Gene TRBJ2-5 matches the end of the DNA better, so the J call may be wrong. Germline-derived CDR1 and CDR2 are DFQATT and SNEGSKA (reference sequence). The CDR3 consists of 14 residues. The CDR3 DNA follows: TGCAGTGCCGCCGATAGTTTAAATTCGGAGACCCAGTACTTC. It codes for CSAADSLNSETQYF.

The chain has TRBV28 and TRBJ2-1; D may be TRBD1 or TRBD2 (6 bases each). V was clipped by 6 bases and J by 4 bases, with 19 bases between them. This CDR3 comprises 16 residues. Germline CDR1 MDHEN, CDR2 SYDVKM. As DNA, the CDR3 is TGTGCCAGCAGGGGGGGCGGAATCCTCTTATACAATGAGCAGTTCTTC. It is translated as CASRGGGILLYNEQFF.

The chain is built from TRBV29-1 and TRBJ1-1; 7 nucleotides line up with TRBD1. This CDR3 has 12 amino acids. Trimming at V came to 6 bases and at J to 4 bases, leaving 5 bases not matched to a gene. CDR1 is SQVTM, CDR2 ANQGSEA, per germline. CDR3 sequence: CSVATGFTEAFF. The CDR3 DNA follows: TGCAGCGTCGCGACAGGGTTCACTGAAGCTTTCTTT.

This clonotype was seen a few times. The gene calls are TRBV20-1 and TRBJ1-1, with D unclear. The CDR3 has 13 amino acids. Per germline, CDR1 DFQATT and CDR2 SNEGSKA (reference sequence). V shed 3 bases and J shed 1 base, with 9 bases lying between them. CDR3 region: CSASPAGNTEAFF. As DNA, the CDR3 is TGCAGTGCTAGTCCAGCCGGGAACACTGAAGCTTTCTTT.

V is TRBV7-9 and J is TRBJ1-2; perhaps TRBD1 as D (5 bases). The CDR3 contains 13 residues. CDR1 and CDR2 from the germline V gene are SEHNR and FQNEAQ (reference sequence). Trimming took 5 bases from V and 11 from J, leaving 18 bases between them. Here the CDR3 DNA reads TGTGCCAGCAGCCTCGAATTAGACAGCGATTACACCTTC. Encoded protein: CASSLELDSDYTF.

This clonotype turned up a few times. The chain carries TRBV12-3 or TRBV12-4 and TRBJ2-1; D remains ambiguous. V was clipped by 3 bases and J by 8 bases, with 8 bases between them. The CDR3 is made up of 12 amino acids. CDR3 region: CASSFLRHEQFF. The CDR3 DNA reads as TGTGCCAGCAGTTTTTTGAGGCATGAGCAGTTCTTC.

This clonotype showed up just a few times. The chain links TRBV5-1 to TRBJ1-1; 10 bases line up with TRBD1. The germline V gene has CDR1 SGHRS and CDR2 YFSETQ. V gave up 4 bases and J gave up 4 bases; unmatched junction bases: 7. There are 15 residues in the CDR3. The CDR3 loop reads CASSTGQGGGTEAFF. The CDR3 region has the DNA TGCGCCAGCAGCACCGGACAGGGGGGAGGCACTGAAGCTTTCTTT.

In its sample, this clonotype was seen many times. The V call is TRBV10-3, the J call TRBJ2-5, with D possibly TRBD1 on 6 matching bases. V was clipped by 2 bases and J by 5 bases, with 12 bases between them. Germline CDR1 is ENHRY and CDR2 is SYGVKD. This CDR3 region has 14 residues. Here the CDR3 DNA reads TGTGCCATCAGTGAGGCACAGGGACGGGAGACCCAGTACTTC. Its translation is CAISEAQGRETQYF.

Concerning this clonotype: A much larger clone sits a single nucleotide away, making a read error possible. Because it lacks the conserved phenylalanine or tryptophan at the end, this CDR3 is likely a read error. For the CDR3, the DNA is TGTGCCAGCAGTACCGACAGGGAGGGCTACGAGCAGTACTTG. It is translated as CASSTDREGYEQYL. This chain connects TRBV28 to TRBJ2-5, with D possibly being TRBD1 or TRBD2 (7 bases each). The J call may be mistaken, given a closer DNA end match to TRBJ2-7. The CDR3 is made up of 14 amino acids. CDR1 is MDHEN and CDR2 is SYDVKM in the germline V gene.